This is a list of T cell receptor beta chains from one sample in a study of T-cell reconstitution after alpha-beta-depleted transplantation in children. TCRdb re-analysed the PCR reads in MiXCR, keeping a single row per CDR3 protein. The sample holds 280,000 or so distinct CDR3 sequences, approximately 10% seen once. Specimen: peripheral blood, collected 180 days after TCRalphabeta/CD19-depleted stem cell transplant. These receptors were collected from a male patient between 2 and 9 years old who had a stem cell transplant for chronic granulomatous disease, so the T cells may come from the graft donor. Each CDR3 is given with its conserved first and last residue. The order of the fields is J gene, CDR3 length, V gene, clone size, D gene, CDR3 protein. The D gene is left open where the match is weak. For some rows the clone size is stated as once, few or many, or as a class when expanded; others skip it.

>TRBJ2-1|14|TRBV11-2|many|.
CASSLVLDGFIQFF
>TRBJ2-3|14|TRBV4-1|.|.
CASSQAFGCDTQYF
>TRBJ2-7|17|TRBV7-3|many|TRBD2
CASSLTGLADSSYEQYF
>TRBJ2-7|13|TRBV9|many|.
CASSVTGLSEQYF
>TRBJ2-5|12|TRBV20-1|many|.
CSARVWQETQYF
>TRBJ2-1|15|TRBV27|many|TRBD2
CASSPTRLAGIGQFF
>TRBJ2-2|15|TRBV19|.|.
CASSPWTTNTGELFF
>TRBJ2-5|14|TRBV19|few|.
CASSFSKYQETQYF
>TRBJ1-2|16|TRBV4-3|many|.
CASSQAGAGQGAGYTF
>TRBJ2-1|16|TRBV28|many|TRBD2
CASRIRTSGDYNEQFF
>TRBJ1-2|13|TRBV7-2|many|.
CASSYSPGDGYTF
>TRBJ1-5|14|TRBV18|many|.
CASSPSQGNQPQHF
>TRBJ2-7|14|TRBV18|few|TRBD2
CASSPPAGSYEQYF
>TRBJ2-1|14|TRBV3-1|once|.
CASSQEESISEQFF
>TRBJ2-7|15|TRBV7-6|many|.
CASSLVKSHSYEQYF
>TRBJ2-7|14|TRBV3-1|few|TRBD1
CASSHGPRGHEQYF
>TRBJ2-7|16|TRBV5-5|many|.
CASSFTRQVKAYEQYF